What follows describes a single TCR beta chain. Its antigen is undetermined. Donors in the study were healthy people who gave bone marrow. The sample originates from a study of cytomegalovirus exposure and HLA in healthy donors. PCR primers comprised 60 Vbeta and 13 Jbeta primers. Generated by immunoSEQ multiplex PCR, the TCRdb table keeps only in-frame clones and is missing some. The table shows over 150,000 clones, with about three quarters occurring only once. V was shortened by 0 bases and J by 4 bases, with 9 bases between the two germline ends. Germline values: CDR1 SEHNR, CDR2 FQNEAQ (reference sequence). CDR3 length: 15 residues. Findings of the study overall: TRBV6-2, TRBV6-3 and other indistinguishable V segments were excluded.

Material: PBMCs. The chain combines TRBV7-9 with TRBJ2-2; D is unresolved. This receptor was identified in a man younger than 30 in good health and CMV-seronegative. The CDR3 sequence is CASSLALASTGELFF. CDR3 bases: TGTGCCAGCAGCTTAGCGTTGGCCTCCACCGGGGAGCTGTTTTTT.